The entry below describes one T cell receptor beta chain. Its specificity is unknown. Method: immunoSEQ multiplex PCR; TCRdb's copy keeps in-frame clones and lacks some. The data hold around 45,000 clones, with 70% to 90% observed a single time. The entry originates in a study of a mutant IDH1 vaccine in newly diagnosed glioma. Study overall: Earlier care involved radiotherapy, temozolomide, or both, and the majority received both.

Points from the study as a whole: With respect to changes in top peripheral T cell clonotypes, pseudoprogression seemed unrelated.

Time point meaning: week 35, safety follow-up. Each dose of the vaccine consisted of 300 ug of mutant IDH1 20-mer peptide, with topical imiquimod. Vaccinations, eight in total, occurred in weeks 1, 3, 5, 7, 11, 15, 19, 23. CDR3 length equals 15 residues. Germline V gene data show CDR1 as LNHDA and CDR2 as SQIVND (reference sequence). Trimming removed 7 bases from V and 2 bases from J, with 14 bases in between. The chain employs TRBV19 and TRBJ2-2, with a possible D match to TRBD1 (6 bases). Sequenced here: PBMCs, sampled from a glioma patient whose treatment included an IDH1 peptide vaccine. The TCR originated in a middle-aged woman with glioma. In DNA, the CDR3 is TGTGCCAGTAAAGAGGGGACACTTAACACCGGGGAGCTGTTTTTT. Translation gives CASKEGTLNTGELFF.